These 25 T cell receptor beta chains were all obtained from the same sample, sequenced in a study of cytomegalovirus exposure and HLA in healthy donors. In the PCR, 60 Vbeta and 13 Jbeta primers were used. Libraries were prepared by immunoSEQ multiplex PCR; TCRdb keeps only in-frame clonotypes and omits some of them. The sample gives 160,000 or so clones, around 80% of which show up once; roughly 0.76% is in the top ten. Sequencing was done on a sample of PBMCs. The origin of the receptors is a middle-aged woman in good health and CMV-seronegative.

The chain is built from TRBV7-2 and TRBJ2-1; no clear D gene. CDR1 and CDR2 from the germline V gene are SGHTA and FQGNSA. This CDR3 has 14 residues. V gave up 2 bases and J gave up 3 bases, with 8 bases separating them. This CDR3 reads CASSLLRSYNEQFF. Here the CDR3 DNA reads TGTGCCAGCAGCTTATTACGGAGCTACAATGAGCAGTTCTTC.

J is TRBJ2-7 and V is TRBV9, with 8 bases that match TRBD1. The V gene's germline CDR1 is SGDLS and CDR2 YYNGEE. J lost 5 bases, V lost 7 bases, and 14 bases had no gene match. CDR3 size: 15 residues. CDR3 nucleotides: TGTGCCAGCGGAAAAGAACCGACAGGGGTGAACGAGCAGTACTTC. Translation: CASGKEPTGVNEQYF.

The gene calls are TRBV7-9 and TRBJ1-2; D not resolved. Per germline, CDR1 SEHNR and CDR2 FQNEAQ (reference sequence). The CDR3 extends over 15 amino acids. V gave up 1 base and J gave up 5 bases, with 14 bases separating them. In nucleotides, the CDR3 is TGTGCCAGCAGCTTAGTTGAGAGGCCCGGGTATGGCTACACCTTC. The encoded protein is CASSLVERPGYGYTF.

This clone was detected once. The rearrangement joins TRBV5-1 to TRBJ2-7; D is unclear. In germline, CDR1 is SGHRS, CDR2 YFSETQ. The ends were cut back, 4 bases at V and 3 bases at J, with 5 bases in the middle. The CDR3 consists of 11 residues. In nucleotides, the CDR3 is TGCGCCAGCAGCGGGCGCTACGAGCAGTACTTC. This sequence encodes CASSGRYEQYF.

As to this clone: Other nucleotide sequences from this sample produce the same CDR3. CDR3 DNA: TGTGCCAGTAGTATTGGACAGGGCCCAGATACGCAGTATTTT. Translated, it gives CASSIGQGPDTQYF. J is TRBJ2-3 and V is TRBV19, with TRBD1 matching over 8 bases. The germline V gene has CDR1 LNHDA and CDR2 SQIVND (reference sequence). The CDR3 has 14 residues. With 3 bases clipped from V and 4 bases from J, the junction kept 3 bases outside the gene matches.

The chain employs TRBV11-1 and TRBJ2-7; D perhaps matches TRBD1 (6 bases). CDR1 and CDR2 from the germline V gene are SGHAT and FQDESV (reference sequence). The CDR3 has 14 residues. V was cut by 1 base and J by 1 base, with 8 bases left in between. CDR3 nucleotides: TGTGCCAGCAGCTTAGACGACAGGTCCTACGAGCAGTACTTC. It yields the protein CASSLDDRSYEQYF.

This chain links TRBV11-3 with TRBJ2-1; D perhaps matches TRBD2 (6 bases). V was trimmed by 4 bases and J by 9 bases, leaving 13 bases between them. This CDR3 comprises 13 residues. Germline CDR1 is SGHNT and CDR2 is YENEEA. The CDR3 loop is CASSWREVGEQFF. The CDR3 DNA follows: TGTGCCAGCAGCTGGAGGGAGGTGGGTGAGCAGTTCTTC.

The rearrangement joins TRBV11-2 to TRBJ2-3; 8 nucleotides line up with TRBD2. Germline-derived CDR1 and CDR2 are SGHAT and FQNNGV. Germline trimming cut 5 bases from V and 2 bases from J; bases unmatched to any gene: 9. CDR3 length: 16 amino acids. Here the CDR3 DNA reads TGTGCCAGCAGCCTACTTGCGGGGGGAAACACAGATACGCAGTATTTT. Protein: CASSLLAGGNTDTQYF.

The DNA of the CDR3 is TGCGCCAGCTCTTCGGGGGGGTCGTACAACACCGGGGAGCTGTTTTTT. This sequence encodes CASSSGGSYNTGELFF. The chain links TRBV5-1 to TRBJ2-2, with 8 bases lining up with TRBD2. The V segment lost 7 bases and the J segment 2 bases; nucleotides outside the gene matches: 10. Germline V lookup: CDR1 SGHRS, CDR2 YFSETQ. The CDR3 is 16 residues long.

The CDR3: CASSFTGGAVENTEAFF. CDR3 sequence (DNA): TGTGCCAGCAGCTTTACAGGGGGCGCAGTAGAGAACACTGAAGCTTTCTTT. The chain joins TRBV7-8 to TRBJ1-1; 9 positions match TRBD1. CDR3 size: 17 residues. V lost 3 bases to trimming and J lost 1 base; unmatched junction nucleotides: 9. Germline CDR1 is SGHVS and CDR2 is FQNEAQ.

CDR3 in DNA: TGTGCCAGTAGTATATTTAGCGGGGGGGCTGCGGGGGAGCTGTTTTTT. The encoded protein is CASSIFSGGAAGELFF. The genes are TRBV19 and TRBJ2-2, with TRBD2 identical over 11 bases. Germline V gives CDR1 LNHDA, CDR2 SQIVND (reference sequence). There are 16 residues in the CDR3. V was pared by 2 bases and J by 8 bases, with 7 bases of the junction left unmatched.

The gene calls are TRBV30 and TRBJ1-5; a possible D gene is TRBD1 (6 bases). V was pared by 1 base and J by 7 bases, with 11 bases between. Per the germline V gene, CDR1 is GTSNPN and CDR2 is SVGIG (reference sequence). CDR3 length: 13 amino acids. In nucleotides, the CDR3 is TGTGCCTGGAGTGCCGAACAGGGACAGCCCCAGCATTTT. It yields the protein CAWSAEQGQPQHF.

A single count supports this clone. V usage is TRBV7-8 and J usage is TRBJ2-2; D is perhaps TRBD1 (6 bases). Trimming removed 2 bases from V and 1 base from J, with 11 bases in between. This CDR3 spans 16 amino acids. Looked up from germline, CDR1 is SGHVS and CDR2 is FQNEAQ. CDR3 coding DNA: TGTGCCAGCAGCTTACGTTCACAGGGGAACACCGGGGAGCTGTTTTTT. The encoded protein is CASSLRSQGNTGELFF.

In this sample, this clone turned up once. In DNA form, the CDR3 reads TGTGCCAGCAGCTGGGCCGCTGCGGGAGTGAATGAGCAGTTCTTC. Residues: CASSWAAAGVNEQFF. This chain joins TRBV5-4 and TRBJ2-1, with 7 bases fitting TRBD2. V shed 3 bases and J 7 bases; nucleotides not matched to a gene: 10. This CDR3 is built from 15 residues. The germline CDR1 and CDR2 sequences are SGHNT and YYREEE (reference sequence).

The V call is TRBV4-3, the J call TRBJ1-3, with 7 bases matching TRBD1. J gave up 0 bases and V 3 bases, and 5 bases lay outside the gene matches. Germline V gene sequence: CDR1 LGHNA, CDR2 YSLEER. This CDR3 comprises 16 residues. The CDR3 protein is CASSHLGGSSGNTIYF. DNA for the CDR3: TGCGCCAGCAGCCACCTAGGGGGCAGCTCTGGAAACACCATATATTTT.

This chain uses TRBV5-6 with TRBJ1-5; 8 nucleotides match TRBD1. V lost 4 bases and J lost 3; bases outside the gene matches: 6. CDR3 size: 15 residues. Germline assignment: CDR1 SGHDT and CDR2 YYEEEE. The CDR3 nucleotides read TGTGCCAGCAGCAGCAGGGGGCCCCCCAATCAGCCCCAGCATTTT. As protein: CASSSRGPPNQPQHF. The entire variable domain, with the rest obtained from reference TRBV5-6 and TRBJ1-5, is as follows: DAGVTQSPTHLIKTRGQQVTLRCSPKSGHDTVSWYQQALGQGPQFIFQYYEEEERQRGNFPDRFSGHQFPNYSSELNVNALLLGDSALYLCASSSRGPPNQPQHFGDGTRLSIL.

This chain connects TRBV7-9 to TRBJ1-3; D not resolved. The CDR3 consists of 13 residues. V gave up 4 bases and J gave up 4 bases, with 8 bases separating them. The germline gives CDR1 SEHNR, CDR2 FQNEAQ (reference sequence). The CDR3 reads CASSSSYGNTIYF. The CDR3 nucleotides read TGTGCCAGCAGCTCTTCCTACGGAAACACCATATATTTT.

The J gene is TRBJ1-1, the V gene TRBV30; no reliable D call. Trimming left V 4 bases short and J 4 bases short, with 16 bases between. CDR1 and CDR2 from the germline V gene are GTSNPN and SVGIG (reference sequence). This CDR3 comprises 14 residues. CDR3 residues: CAWMTRRRGTEAFF. CDR3 coding DNA: TGTGCCTGGATGACCCGGCGAAGAGGCACTGAAGCTTTCTTT. Using reference TRBV30 and TRBJ1-1 for the parts outside the CDR3, the full variable domain is SQTIHQWPATLVQPVGSPLSLECTVEGTSNPNLYWYRQAAGRGLQLLFYSVGIGQISSEVPQNLSASRPQDRQFILSSKKLLLSDSGFYLCAWMTRRRGTEAFFGQGTRLTVV.

This clone showed up just a few times. The genes are TRBV9 and TRBJ1-4; D perhaps matches TRBD1 (6 bases). The germline V gene encodes CDR1 SGDLS and CDR2 YYNGEE. With 5 bases removed from V and 4 bases from J, the gap between germline ends came to 15 bases. The CDR3 is 15 amino acids. The chain's CDR3 is CASSPAGGFNEKLFF. As DNA, the CDR3 is TGTGCCAGCAGTCCGGCGGGGGGCTTTAATGAAAAACTGTTTTTT. Supplemented by reference TRBV9 and TRBJ1-4, the full variable domain reads DSGVTQTPKHLITATGQRVTLRCSPRSGDLSVYWYQQSLDQGLQFLIQYYNGEERAKGNILERFSAQQFPDLHSELNLSSLELGDSALYFCASSPAGGFNEKLFFGSGTQLSVL.

This rearrangement joins TRBV10-3 to TRBJ2-7; D remains unclear. V lost 2 bases, J lost 7 bases, and 6 bases lay in between. From germline, CDR1 is ENHRY and CDR2 SYGVKD. The CDR3 consists of 11 residues. CDR3 nucleotides: TGTGCCATCAGTGAGGCGAGGGAGCAGTACTTC. It specifies CAISEAREQYF.

V gene TRBV7-8 combines with J gene TRBJ2-3, with D tentatively TRBD1 (5 bases). Trimming removed 4 bases from V and 1 base from J, with 9 bases in between. The length of the CDR3 is 14 residues. Per germline, CDR1 SGHVS and CDR2 FQNEAQ. CDR3 sequence (DNA): TGTGCCAGCAGCTCCAGGGCGGGCACAGATACGCAGTATTTT. Protein: CASSSRAGTDTQYF.

The chain carries TRBV4-3 and TRBJ1-6; TRBD1 matches at 9 bases. Germline V gives CDR1 LGHNA, CDR2 YSLEER. V was clipped by 4 bases and J by 7 bases; unmatched bases: 5. The CDR3 is 15 residues long. CDR3 nucleotides: TGCGCCAGCAGCCGGACAGGGGCGCCCAATTCACCCCTCCACTTT. Translated: CASSRTGAPNSPLHF.

The chain employs TRBV13 and TRBJ1-2; no clear D gene. Germline V CDR1 and CDR2: PRHDT, FYEKMQ (reference sequence). This CDR3 region has 17 residues. The V gene lost 5 bases and the J gene lost 6 bases, with 25 bases spanning the gap. The CDR3 sequence is CASSALATDGLKNGYTF. CDR3 sequence (DNA): TGTGCCAGCAGCGCTCTGGCAACGGACGGACTTAAGAATGGCTACACCTTC.

This chain connects TRBV6-5 to TRBJ2-7, with TRBD1 matching 7 bases. Germline V gene data show CDR1 as MNHEY and CDR2 as SVGAGI. The CDR3 extends over 13 amino acids. Trimming cost V 6 bases and J 2 bases; bases outside gene matches: 4. CDR3 nucleotide sequence: TGTGCCAGCAGACCCGGACAGGCCTACGAGCAGTACTTC. This codes for CASRPGQAYEQYF.

This chain connects TRBV28 to TRBJ1-1; D may be TRBD1 (5 bases). The germline gives CDR1 MDHEN, CDR2 SYDVKM. This CDR3 contains 14 residues. Trimming left V 2 bases short and J 0 bases short, with 7 bases between. CDR3 DNA: TGTGCCAGCAGTTTAGGGGGGGTGAACACTGAAGCTTTCTTT. Translation: CASSLGGVNTEAFF.